Listed below are T cell receptor beta chains from one sample, sequenced in a study of control samples from healthy donors and cancer patients. Repertoires were generated with immunoSEQ multiplex PCR, while TCRdb's copy carries only in-frame clones and drops some. The table includes around 100,000 clones, about 90% detected once. Sequenced input: blood. These receptors originate from a woman between 45 and 65 years old in good health. Each CDR3 is given with its conserved first and last residue. D genes are given only for firm matches. A clone size is listed for some rows: how often the clone was seen (once, few, many), or a class if it is expanded.

CDR3 length: 13
V gene: TRBV11-3
clone size: .
J gene: TRBJ2-5
D gene: TRBD1
CDR3 protein: CASSPGGAGTQYF
CDR3 DNA: TGTGCCAGCAGCCCAGGGGGCGCGGGGACCCAGTACTTC

CDR3 length: 13
V gene: TRBV18
clone size: .
J gene: TRBJ1-4
D gene: .
CDR3 protein: CASSLGTVEKLFF
CDR3 DNA: TGTGCCAGCTCACTTGGGACCGTAGAAAAACTGTTTTTT

CDR3 length: 14
V gene: TRBV11-3
clone size: .
J gene: TRBJ2-6
D gene: .
CDR3 protein: CASSSGSGANVLTF
CDR3 DNA: TGTGCCAGCAGCTCGGGCTCTGGGGCCAACGTCCTGACTTTC

CDR3 length: 14
V gene: TRBV6-5
clone size: .
J gene: TRBJ1-5
D gene: .
CDR3 protein: CASSYKRDNQPQHF
CDR3 DNA: TGTGCCAGCAGTTACAAGCGTGACAATCAGCCCCAGCATTTT

CDR3 length: 14
V gene: TRBV4-2
clone size: .
J gene: TRBJ1-2
D gene: .
CDR3 protein: CASSQVNVYYGYTF
CDR3 DNA: TGTGCCAGCAGCCAAGTGAACGTATACTATGGCTACACCTTC

CDR3 length: 12
V gene: TRBV7-9
clone size: once
J gene: TRBJ1-1
D gene: .
CDR3 protein: CASSFTPLEAFF
CDR3 DNA: TGTGCCAGCAGTTTCACACCGCTCGAAGCTTTCTTT

CDR3 length: 14
V gene: TRBV3-1/TRBV3-2
clone size: .
J gene: TRBJ2-1
D gene: .
CDR3 protein: CASSQDVLAGEQFF
CDR3 DNA: TGTGCCAGCAGCCAAGATGTACTAGCAGGTGAGCAGTTCTTC

CDR3 length: 15
V gene: TRBV7-3
clone size: .
J gene: TRBJ2-6
D gene: .
CDR3 protein: CASSATPSGANVLTF
CDR3 DNA: TGTGCCAGCAGCGCGACCCCCTCTGGGGCCAACGTCCTGACTTTC

CDR3 length: 14
V gene: TRBV6-5
clone size: .
J gene: TRBJ1-3
D gene: .
CDR3 protein: CASSPTGSGNTIYF
CDR3 DNA: TGTGCCAGCAGCCCGACAGGTTCTGGAAACACCATATATTTT

CDR3 length: 14
V gene: TRBV4-1
clone size: many
J gene: TRBJ1-4
D gene: .
CDR3 protein: CASSHLSPNEKLFF
CDR3 DNA: TGCGCCAGCAGCCATCTCAGCCCGAATGAAAAACTGTTTTTT

CDR3 length: 15
V gene: TRBV9
clone size: .
J gene: TRBJ2-1
D gene: .
CDR3 protein: CASSVEWVGPHEQFF
CDR3 DNA: TGTGCCAGCAGCGTAGAATGGGTAGGACCCCATGAGCAGTTCTTC

CDR3 length: 17
V gene: TRBV5-6
clone size: .
J gene: TRBJ1-2
D gene: TRBD1
CDR3 protein: CASSLAGRGNLGYGYTF
CDR3 DNA: TGTGCCAGCAGCTTGGCCGGCAGGGGGAATCTCGGCTATGGCTACACCTTC

CDR3 length: 18
V gene: TRBV4-3
clone size: .
J gene: TRBJ1-4
D gene: TRBD1
CDR3 protein: CASSQEAVHRGANEKLFF
CDR3 DNA: TGCGCCAGCAGCCAAGAAGCCGTGCACAGGGGGGCTAATGAAAAACTGTTTTTT

CDR3 length: 14
V gene: TRBV6-4
clone size: .
J gene: TRBJ2-1
D gene: TRBD2
CDR3 protein: CATDPGTSGNEQFF
CDR3 DNA: TGTGCCACCGACCCCGGGACTAGCGGCAATGAGCAGTTCTTC

CDR3 length: 13
V gene: TRBV5-6
clone size: .
J gene: TRBJ1-4
D gene: TRBD1
CDR3 protein: CASSGQVNEKLFF
CDR3 DNA: TGTGCCAGTAGCGGACAGGTTAATGAAAAACTGTTTTTT

CDR3 length: 15
V gene: TRBV19
clone size: .
J gene: TRBJ2-1
D gene: TRBD2
CDR3 protein: CASTVSGSRLNEQFF
CDR3 DNA: TGTGCCAGTACCGTCAGCGGGAGCCGTCTTAATGAGCAGTTCTTC

CDR3 length: 15
V gene: TRBV18
clone size: .
J gene: TRBJ2-7
D gene: .
CDR3 protein: CASSPVGHLSYEQYF
CDR3 DNA: TGTGCCAGCTCCCCGGTGGGGCACCTATCATACGAGCAGTACTTC

CDR3 length: 15
V gene: TRBV7-9
clone size: .
J gene: TRBJ2-5
D gene: TRBD2
CDR3 protein: CASSLTSGRSETQYF
CDR3 DNA: TGTGCCAGCAGCTTAACTAGCGGGAGGAGTGAGACCCAGTACTTC

CDR3 length: 13
V gene: TRBV12-3/TRBV12-4
clone size: .
J gene: TRBJ1-3
D gene: .
CDR3 protein: CASSYWTEDTIYF
CDR3 DNA: TGTGCCAGCAGCTATTGGACGGAGGACACCATATATTTT

CDR3 length: 14
V gene: TRBV11-2
clone size: .
J gene: TRBJ1-2
D gene: .
CDR3 protein: CASSLDNMRVGYTF
CDR3 DNA: TGTGCCAGCAGCTTAGATAATATGAGAGTGGGCTACACCTTC

CDR3 length: 11
V gene: TRBV5-1
clone size: .
J gene: TRBJ2-1
D gene: .
CDR3 protein: CASIEGIWQFF
CDR3 DNA: TGCGCCAGCATCGAGGGGATTTGGCAGTTCTTC

CDR3 length: 13
V gene: TRBV12-3/TRBV12-4
clone size: .
J gene: TRBJ1-5
D gene: .
CDR3 protein: CASSLSTYQPQHF
CDR3 DNA: TGTGCCAGCAGTTTATCGACGTATCAGCCCCAGCATTTT

CDR3 length: 17
V gene: TRBV14
clone size: .
J gene: TRBJ2-7
D gene: .
CDR3 protein: CASSQDKTGTKAYEQYF
CDR3 DNA: TGTGCCAGCAGCCAAGACAAGACCGGGACAAAGGCCTACGAGCAGTACTTC

CDR3 length: 13
V gene: TRBV14
clone size: .
J gene: TRBJ1-2
D gene: .
CDR3 protein: CASSSNTDYGYTF
CDR3 DNA: TGTGCCAGCAGCTCCAACACTGACTATGGCTACACCTTC

CDR3 length: 15
V gene: TRBV27
clone size: .
J gene: TRBJ2-2
D gene: .
CDR3 protein: CASSLSVANTGELFF
CDR3 DNA: TGTGCCAGCAGTTTATCGGTCGCGAACACCGGGGAGCTGTTTTTT